Listed here are 10 T cell receptor beta chains from one sample, sequenced in a study of blood T cell repertoires in COVID-19. Assay: immunoSEQ multiplex PCR; the TCRdb copy retains only in-frame clones and omits some. The profile shows around 12,000 clones, 85% to 90% of them singletons. The sequenced sample was peripheral blood. The receptor set was obtained from a woman aged 60-70 years with active COVID-19.

Here the CDR3 reads CASSTIDRVGETQYF. The CDR3 DNA reads as TGTGCCAGCAGTACGATAGACAGGGTAGGGGAGACCCAGTACTTC. The rearrangement uses TRBV6-5 and TRBJ2-5; TRBD1 matches 7 bases. Germline V gene sequence: CDR1 MNHEY, CDR2 SVGAGI. V was pared by 5 bases and J by 5 bases, with 11 bases of the junction left unmatched. CDR3 length: 15 residues.

The rearrangement uses TRBV29-1 and TRBJ1-2, with D possibly TRBD1 on 6 matching bases. Germline V gene lookup returns CDR1 SQVTM and CDR2 ANQGSEA. The V and J ends lost 7 bases and 2 bases respectively, with 14 bases between them. This CDR3 region has 13 residues. The CDR3 spells CSASTGTNYGYTF. The CDR3 DNA is TGCAGCGCCTCGACAGGTACAAACTATGGCTACACCTTC.

The chain couples TRBV30 to TRBJ2-5, with D hard to call. Germline V CDR1 and CDR2: GTSNPN, SVGIG (reference sequence). V dropped 6 bases and J dropped 5 bases, with 13 bases sitting between them. CDR3 size: 12 residues. CDR3 coding DNA: TGTGCCTGCGGACCAGTCGGGGAGACCCAGTACTTC. It encodes CACGPVGETQYF.

The rearrangement joins TRBV6-5 to TRBJ2-3, with D perhaps TRBD1 (5 bases). The CDR3 contains 14 residues. Germline V CDR1 and CDR2: MNHEY, SVGAGI. The ends were cut back, 5 bases at V and 1 base at J, with 10 bases in the middle. The CDR3 region is CASSPTVGTDTQYF. CDR3 DNA sequence: TGTGCCAGCAGTCCGACAGTCGGCACAGATACGCAGTATTTT.

This clone was picked up a small number of times. The V gene is TRBV4-1, the J gene TRBJ1-5; D unclear. The V end was cut by 4 bases, the J end by 6 bases, with 22 bases between. The CDR3 totals 17 residues. Germline V lookup: CDR1 MGHRA, CDR2 YSYEKL. The CDR3 reads CASSPSSWALDTQPQHF. CDR3 DNA: TGCGCCAGCAGCCCATCCTCCTGGGCCCTCGACACTCAGCCCCAGCATTTT.

V is TRBV30 and J is TRBJ2-5; D is unresolved. The CDR3 contains 14 residues. The V gene's germline CDR1 is GTSNPN and CDR2 SVGIG (reference sequence). V lost 2 bases to trimming and J lost 1 base, with 11 bases between them. This CDR3 reads CAWSYYDSQETQYF. The CDR3 coding sequence is TGTGCCTGGAGTTATTACGACTCCCAAGAGACCCAGTACTTC.

The DNA of the CDR3 is TGTGCCAGCAGAGAGGCGGGGTTAACCGGAAACACCATATATTTT. Residues: CASREAGLTGNTIYF. The chain couples TRBV6-5 to TRBJ1-3; no firm D call. Germline assignment: CDR1 MNHEY and CDR2 SVGAGI. The CDR3 runs to 15 residues. V was cut by 6 bases and J by 4 bases, with 16 bases left in between.

This clone was seen a single time. The rearrangement uses TRBV30 and TRBJ1-3, with 8 bases that match TRBD1. This CDR3 region has 15 residues. CDR1 and CDR2 (germline): GTSNPN, SVGIG (reference sequence). Trimming removed 3 bases from V and 4 bases from J; junction bases left unmatched: 8. Here the CDR3 reads CAWSPDRASGNTIYF. CDR3 nucleotide sequence: TGTGCCTGGAGCCCGGACAGGGCGTCAGGAAACACCATATATTTT.

This clone has a single count. The genes are TRBV6-5 and TRBJ1-3; D gene unclear. This CDR3 is 14 amino acids long. The germline V and J ends were trimmed by 0 bases and 4 bases, with 7 bases remaining between them. Germline assignment: CDR1 MNHEY and CDR2 SVGAGI. CDR3 in amino acids: CASSYSSQGNTIYF. The CDR3 bases are TGTGCCAGCAGTTACTCGTCGCAGGGAAACACCATATATTTT.

V and J are TRBV19 and TRBJ1-5, with a possible D match to TRBD1 (5 bases). Trimming took off 1 base at V and 9 bases at J, with 16 bases between the two ends. The CDR3 contains 15 residues. The germline V gene has CDR1 LNHDA and CDR2 SQIVND (reference sequence). The CDR3 DNA follows: TGTGCCAGTAGTATAGGCCCACAGGTCGAAGGGCCCCAGCATTTT. Its translation: CASSIGPQVEGPQHF.